This T cell receptor beta chain is drawn from a study of beta chain features in type 1 diabetes. Overall study results and limits: Moderate but significant shortening of TCRB CDR3s was recorded in all four CD4+ subsets from Type 1 diabetes patients.

Every isolated RNA sample was fully reverse transcribed, so sequencing captured expressed TCRB transcripts. TCRdb's copy holds only in-frame clones and misses some; the assay was immunoSEQ multiplex PCR. The sample yields 100,000 to 150,000 clones, roughly 17% seen once. To note about this clone: Its antigen remains unidentified.

CDR1 and CDR2 (germline): LGHNA, YSLEER. V was pared by 0 bases and J by 8 bases, with 15 bases between. CDR3 size: 15 residues. The sequence came from a man in his late teens or twenties with type 1 diabetes. This rearrangement joins TRBV4-3 to TRBJ2-3; D is perhaps TRBD1 or TRBD2 (5 bases each). Sequencing input: central memory CD4+ T cells from blood. The CDR3 loop reads CASSQEWAERGTQYF. The CDR3 DNA follows: TGCGCCAGCAGCCAAGAATGGGCCGAGAGGGGTACGCAGTATTTT.